This T cell receptor (beta chain) came from a study of control samples from healthy donors and cancer patients. V dropped 2 bases and J dropped 6 bases, with 8 bases sitting between them. This CDR3 region has 13 residues. From germline, CDR1 is MNHEY and CDR2 SMNVEV (reference sequence). This clone was counted between two and nine times. Only in-frame clones appear in the TCRdb table, and some are missing; sequencing was by immunoSEQ multiplex PCR. The table lists roughly 450,000 clones, 90% of them singletons. This clonotype was sampled from a middle-aged man with head and neck cancer. Sequencing input: PBMCs. V gene TRBV27 combines with J gene TRBJ1-5; D gene unclear. The CDR3 spells CASSLRGSQPQHF. The CDR3 bases are TGTGCCAGCAGTTTACGAGGGAGTCAGCCCCAGCATTTT.